The rows below give T cell receptor beta chains drawn from one sample of a study of identical twins. TCRdb re-derived calls from the 5' RACE reads in MiXCR, one entry per CDR3 protein. The sample lists 700,000 or so distinct CDR3 sequences; 8.6% were seen once. These data also formed part of another study, on yellow fever vaccine responses in identical twins.

The sample taken for sequencing was PBMCs. Source of these receptors: a woman aged 18-29 years in good health. Each CDR3 is given with its conserved first and last residue. D genes are given only for firm matches. The size field is filled for only some rows; it gives once, few, many or a size class.

TRBJ2-5,16,TRBV29-1,TRBD2,few,CSVGLAGSWVGETQYF,TGCAGCGTTGGTCTAGCGGGATCTTGGGTCGGGGAGACCCAGTACTTC
TRBJ2-2,16,TRBV6-2/TRBV6-3,NA,NA,CASRDPSGANTGELFF,TGTGCCAGCAGGGACCCGAGCGGAGCAAACACCGGGGAGCTGTTTTTT
TRBJ2-3,16,TRBV7-9,TRBD2,NA,CASSLASGGPVDTQYF,TGTGCCAGCAGCTTGGCTAGCGGGGGGCCTGTGGATACGCAGTATTTT
TRBJ2-1,15,TRBV5-1,NA,NA,CASSLDRGGVDEQFF,TGCGCCAGCAGCTTGGATCGGGGCGGGGTCGATGAGCAGTTCTTC
TRBJ2-7,18,TRBV28,TRBD2,few,CASRTGGTGTSRSGEQYF,TGTGCCAGCCGCACGGGAGGCACCGGGACTAGCCGATCCGGCGAGCAGTACTTC
TRBJ1-3,17,TRBV20-1,NA,many,CSAENLLRRSSGNTIYF,TGCAGTGCTGAGAACCTCTTAAGGCGAAGCTCTGGAAACACCATATATTTT
TRBJ2-1,14,TRBV28,TRBD2,many,CASSLAGGPSEQFF,TGTGCCAGCAGTCTAGCGGGGGGGCCAAGTGAGCAGTTCTTC
TRBJ2-1,18,TRBV9,TRBD2,few,CASSVWVAGGPNGNEQFF,TGTGCCAGCAGCGTATGGGTAGCGGGGGGGCCAAATGGCAATGAGCAGTTCTTC
TRBJ1-2,13,TRBV6-1,NA,NA,CASRSNSGRGYTF,TGTGCCAGCAGGAGCAACTCGGGTCGCGGCTACACCTTC
TRBJ2-1,14,TRBV6-4,TRBD2,many,CASSEGLANNEQFF,TGTGCCAGCAGTGAGGGACTAGCTAACAATGAGCAGTTCTTC
TRBJ2-7,12,TRBV2,NA,few,CASGGENYEQYF,TGTGCCAGTGGAGGGGAGAACTACGAGCAGTACTTC
TRBJ2-3,20,TRBV11-2,NA,few,CASSLDPGLGRYKDTDTQYF,TGTGCCAGCAGCTTAGACCCCGGATTAGGCAGATATAAAGACACAGATACGCAGTATTTT
TRBJ2-3,17,TRBV4-1,TRBD1,NA,CASSQGHQGALGDTQYF,TGCGCCAGCAGCCAAGGTCATCAGGGGGCGCTAGGAGATACGCAGTATTTT
TRBJ1-1,15,TRBV24-1,NA,NA,CATSDPSVGNTEAFF,TGTGCCACCAGTGACCCGTCGGTCGGGAACACTGAAGCTTTCTTT
TRBJ2-3,15,TRBV9,NA,NA,CASSPRLTPGKTQYF,TGTGCCAGCAGCCCCCGATTGACGCCCGGGAAGACGCAGTATTTT
TRBJ2-7,15,TRBV7-2,TRBD2,many,CASSLDRGGSYEQYF,TGTGCCAGCAGCTTAGATAGGGGAGGGTCCTACGAGCAGTACTTC
TRBJ2-3,16,TRBV5-1,NA,NA,CASSPGRDSYTDTQYF,TGCGCCAGCAGCCCGGGGCGAGACTCCTACACAGATACGCAGTATTTT
TRBJ2-1,13,TRBV6-2/TRBV6-3,NA,few,CASSYESYNEQFF,TGTGCCAGCAGTTACGAGTCCTACAATGAGCAGTTCTTC
TRBJ2-3,14,TRBV10-3,NA,NA,CAISVGASTDTQYF,TGTGCCATCAGTGTTGGAGCTAGCACAGATACGCAGTATTTT
TRBJ2-3,16,TRBV5-1,NA,few,CASSLLGEPTPDTQYF,TGCGCCAGCAGCTTACTCGGGGAGCCCACCCCAGATACGCAGTATTTT
TRBJ2-3,16,TRBV6-1,NA,few,CASRTRRGAGTDTQYF,TGTGCCAGCAGAACCCGCCGGGGGGCCGGCACAGATACGCAGTATTTT
TRBJ2-7,15,TRBV7-2,TRBD2,NA,CASSVEGTRIYEQYF,TGTGCCAGCAGCGTAGAGGGGACTAGAATCTACGAGCAGTACTTC
TRBJ2-1,15,TRBV9,NA,NA,CASSVVAVSYNEQFF,TGTGCCAGCAGCGTAGTGGCGGTCTCCTACAATGAGCAGTTCTTC
TRBJ2-1,16,TRBV19,NA,few,CASSAVPDSSYNEQFF,TGTGCCAGTAGTGCCGTCCCGGACAGTTCCTACAATGAGCAGTTCTTC
TRBJ2-1,15,TRBV7-2,TRBD2,NA,CASSPGLDGYNEQFF,TGTGCCAGCAGCCCCGGACTAGACGGCTACAATGAGCAGTTCTTC
TRBJ1-6,18,TRBV7-8,NA,many,CASSLDTSGRSYNSPLHF,TGTGCCAGCAGCTTAGATACGTCAGGACGGTCCTATAATTCACCCCTCCACTTT
TRBJ2-2,14,TRBV10-3,NA,many,CASNRDANTGELFF,TGTGCCAGTAACAGGGACGCGAACACCGGGGAGCTGTTTTTT
TRBJ2-5,16,TRBV3-1,NA,few,CASSQEIAVVPETQYF,TGTGCCAGCAGCCAAGAGATAGCGGTCGTTCCAGAGACCCAGTACTTC
TRBJ2-5,13,TRBV28,NA,many,CASLPTLAKTQYF,TGTGCCAGCCTTCCTACCCTGGCGAAGACCCAGTACTTC
TRBJ2-7,17,TRBV14,NA,NA,CASSHPRTRPGVYEQYF,TGTGCCAGCAGCCACCCACGGACTCGCCCGGGGGTCTACGAGCAGTACTTC
TRBJ2-3,15,TRBV29-1,TRBD2,NA,CSAHGGGRSTDTQYF,TGCAGCGCCCACGGGGGGGGCCGGAGCACAGATACGCAGTATTTT
TRBJ2-7,11,TRBV6-2/TRBV6-3,NA,NA,CASSHGGKFYF,TGTGCCAGCAGTCACGGTGGGAAGTTTTACTTC
TRBJ2-3,13,TRBV12-3/TRBV12-4,NA,many,CASTPASTDTQYF,TGTGCCAGCACCCCGGCCAGCACAGATACGCAGTATTTT
TRBJ1-2,15,TRBV29-1,NA,many,CSVELVTATENGYTF,TGCAGCGTTGAACTTGTCACCGCAACGGAAAATGGCTACACCTTC
TRBJ2-1,15,TRBV19,TRBD2,NA,CASSVSSGKYNEQFF,TGTGCCAGTAGCGTATCTAGCGGGAAATACAATGAGCAGTTCTTC
TRBJ2-7,16,TRBV7-2,TRBD2,NA,CASSAGLAGDRYEQYF,TGTGCCAGCAGCGCCGGACTAGCGGGAGACCGTTACGAGCAGTACTTC
TRBJ2-1,18,TRBV11-1,NA,NA,CASSPGGGSVLSYNEQFF,TGTGCCAGCAGCCCCGGTGGGGGTAGCGTCCTCTCCTACAATGAGCAGTTCTTC